This passage covers 13 T cell receptor beta chains from one sample sequenced in a study of radiotherapy plus CTLA-4 blockade in lung cancer. The method was immunoSEQ multiplex PCR; TCRdb's version includes in-frame clones alone and lacks a portion of them. The sample includes about 62,000 clones, about 72% of them seen just once. Here the sequenced sample was peripheral blood, taken from a patient treated with radiotherapy plus ipilimumab. These receptors all stem from a human donor with non-small cell lung cancer who had a complete response to radiotherapy plus ipilimumab.

The rearrangement joins TRBV19 to TRBJ2-3; D remains unclear. Germline lookup yields CDR1 LNHDA and CDR2 SQIVND (reference sequence). The length of the CDR3 is 14 residues. The V gene lost 10 bases and the J gene lost 3 bases, with 17 bases spanning the gap. CDR3 amino acids: CATDETPRTDTQYF. For the CDR3, the DNA is TGTGCCACTGACGAGACCCCGAGGACAGATACGCAGTATTTT.

The chain employs TRBV28 and TRBJ1-6; D is perhaps TRBD1 (5 bases). V was pared by 10 bases and J by 8 bases, with 18 bases between. This CDR3 contains 14 residues. From germline, CDR1 is MDHEN and CDR2 SYDVKM. CDR3: CAIAGGPEHSPLHF. In nucleotides, the CDR3 is TGTGCCATCGCCGGGGGTCCGGAGCATTCACCCCTCCACTTT.

The V call is TRBV7-8, the J call TRBJ2-7; 10 positions match TRBD2. After removal of 7 bases from V and 7 bases from J, the junction contained 22 bases not matched to a gene. Germline assignment: CDR1 SGHVS and CDR2 FQNEAQ. CDR3 length: 18 amino acids. The CDR3 spells CASTGGLLAGTTRGEQYF. CDR3 coding DNA: TGTGCCAGCACAGGGGGGCTACTAGCGGGGACCACACGGGGTGAGCAGTACTTC.

The gene calls are TRBV7-2 and TRBJ1-2; tentatively, D is TRBD1 (6 bases). Germline CDR1 and CDR2: SGHTA and FQGNSA. The CDR3 sequence is 14 residues long. The V end was cut by 5 bases, the J end by 8 bases, with 18 bases between. The CDR3 nucleotides read TGTGCCAGCAGCCTCGCTCCCGCCCAGGGGGGCTACACCTTC. Its protein product is CASSLAPAQGGYTF.

The rearrangement uses TRBV2 and TRBJ2-2; D perhaps matches TRBD1 (6 bases). Germline lookup yields CDR1 SNHLY and CDR2 FYNNEI. V was pared by 6 bases and J by 2 bases, with 16 bases between. The CDR3 is 16 amino acids. Here the CDR3 reads CASSRGGVTNTGELFF. DNA of the CDR3: TGTGCCAGCAGCAGGGGTGGGGTCACTAACACCGGGGAGCTGTTTTTT.

The genes are TRBV11-2 and TRBJ2-7; perhaps TRBD1 as D (5 bases). V was clipped by 2 bases and J by 6 bases, with 14 bases between them. Looked up from germline, CDR1 is SGHAT and CDR2 is FQNNGV. This CDR3 comprises 14 residues. The CDR3 DNA reads as TGTGCCAGCAGCTTAAATCCAGGGTGGGGCGAGCAGTACTTC. Protein product: CASSLNPGWGEQYF. Full variable domain (outside the CDR3, taken from reference TRBV11-2 and TRBJ2-7): EAGVAQSPRYKIIEKRQSVAFWCNPISGHATLYWYQQILGQGPKLLIQFQNNGVVDDSQLPKDRFSAERLKGVDSTLKIQPAKLEDSAVYLCASSLNPGWGEQYFGPGTRLTVT.

The chain links TRBV10-2 to TRBJ1-6; maybe TRBD1 (6 bases). The CDR3 extends over 15 amino acids. Looked up from germline, CDR1 is WSHSY and CDR2 is SAAADI. Trimming pared 2 bases from V and 2 bases from J, leaving 7 bases between. The CDR3, as DNA: TGCGCCAGCAGTGAGCCAGGGGCCTATAATTCACCCCTCCACTTT. It encodes CASSEPGAYNSPLHF.

This chain joins TRBV5-4 and TRBJ1-1; TRBD1 matches at 8 bases. Germline loops: CDR1 SGHNT, CDR2 YYREEE (reference sequence). The CDR3 consists of 14 residues. With 4 bases clipped from V and 1 base from J, the junction kept 3 bases outside the gene matches. The CDR3: CASSPDRENTEAFF. The DNA of the CDR3 is TGTGCCAGCAGCCCGGACAGGGAGAACACTGAAGCTTTCTTT.

This sequence joins TRBV19 and TRBJ1-5; D remains ambiguous. Germline values: CDR1 LNHDA, CDR2 SQIVND (reference sequence). Between the trimmed V and J ends, which lost 6 bases and 1 base, there was a span of 13 bases. The CDR3 is 15 residues long. The CDR3 DNA is TGTGCCAGTAGACTTAGTCGGGGAAGCAATCAGCCCCAGCATTTT. This sequence encodes CASRLSRGSNQPQHF.

V usage is TRBV4-2 and J usage is TRBJ1-5; 10 bases fit TRBD1. The CDR3 runs to 13 residues. Germline CDR1 and CDR2: LGHNA and YNFKEQ. With 5 bases clipped from V and 6 bases from J, the junction kept 1 base outside the gene matches. The CDR3 is CASSWTGGQPQHF. Written as DNA, the CDR3 is TGTGCCAGCAGCTGGACAGGGGGTCAGCCCCAGCATTTT.

CDR3 coding DNA: TGTGCCAGCAGCTTATTGGCTAGCGGCCACACAGATACGCAGTATTTT. It encodes CASSLLASGHTDTQYF. This chain uses TRBV7-6 with TRBJ2-3, with 7 nucleotides matching TRBD2. This CDR3 spans 16 amino acids. J was trimmed by 2 bases and V by 2 bases; bases with no gene match: 7. CDR1 and CDR2 from the germline V gene are SGHVS and FNYEAQ.

This clone was seen only once. The CDR3 DNA reads as TGTGCCAGCAGCAAGGGAGGGCGAGAAGAGACCCAGTACTTC. Protein sequence: CASSKGGREETQYF. The V and J genes are TRBV5-4 and TRBJ2-5, with 7 bases lining up with TRBD2. Germline V gives CDR1 SGHNT, CDR2 YYREEE (reference sequence). With V trimmed by 4 bases and J by 3 bases, 6 bases remained unmatched. The CDR3 has 14 amino acids.

This clone was seen more than once but under ten times. This chain links TRBV20-1 with TRBJ2-3, with D possibly being TRBD1 (6 bases). From germline, CDR1 is DFQATT and CDR2 SNEGSKA (reference sequence). The CDR3 is 11 amino acids. With 6 bases removed from V and 9 bases from J, the gap between germline ends came to 13 bases. The CDR3 spells CSALQGLTQYF. The CDR3 nucleotides read TGCAGTGCCCTACAGGGCCTCACGCAGTATTTT.